The clone carrying this TCR beta chain was counted at least ten times. Taking roughly 20-34 mg of unsorted bulk tissue, the authors co-extracted RNA and DNA. The cohort consisted of patients whose primary liver carcinoma was surgically resected. Chronic HBV infection affected patients, none of whom had received treatment. This sample stems from a study of tumor-infiltrating lymphocytes in primary liver carcinoma. As for the study in general: T1-T3 N0M0 was the stage of the tumors, which were about 4.2 to 10 cm across. There were roughly 3.65 to 7.5 million productive TCRbeta reads per sample, a yield similar across tissue types.

Trimming removed 5 bases from V and 5 bases from J; junction bases left unmatched: 11. This CDR3 comprises 15 residues. The V gene's germline CDR1 is DFQATT and CDR2 SNEGSKA (reference sequence). Researchers generated TCR beta cDNA from about 500 ng of total RNA, relying on a constant-region primer. Generation of the TCR beta libraries relied on three nested multiplex PCR rounds using slightly modified ARM-PCR. TRBV1-TRBV30 forward primers and a C-beta reverse primer were used in the first two PCR rounds, which each ran for approximately 11 cycles. TCRdb reanalysed the multiplex PCR reads using MiXCR and keeps one entry per CDR3 protein. The table includes about 84,000 distinct CDR3 sequences, 72% detected once.

Material for sequencing was liver tumor tissue from sampling region 1. Stated subset: tumor region T1, superior pole. The clonotype was recovered from a man aged 35 to 55 with primary liver carcinoma and hepatitis B virus infection. The rearrangement joins TRBV20-1 to TRBJ2-5, with 10 positions matching TRBD1. CDR3 region: CSAVLGTGVLETQYF. The CDR3 region has the DNA TGCAGTGCTGTCCTCGGGACAGGGGTTTTGGAGACCCAGTACTTC.